This entry features one TCR beta chain sequence. Each participant's cohort was designated according to participant-reported clinical history. Trimming cost V 3 bases and J 3 bases; bases outside gene matches: 8. The CDR3 runs to 16 residues. CDR1 is MNHEY, CDR2 SMNVEV, per germline (reference sequence). The data were obtained in a study of blood T cell repertoires in COVID-19. About the study: Whether acute or convalescent, the COVID-19 samples came from the United States, Italy and Spain. In each case, the material was cDNA or gDNA derived from T cells, B-cell-depleted T cells, or PBMCs.

In the original processing: Reference gene primer amplification in the assay estimated nucleated cell counts. Here immunoSEQ multiplex PCR was the method, and the copy in TCRdb shows in-frame clones only, minus some. V, J and clone size were drawn from that table, and D and trimming were deduced from the DNA. The sample holds 250,000 to 350,000 clones, roughly 90% seen once. This TCR was sampled from a young woman who had recovered from COVID-19. The V call is TRBV27, the J call TRBJ2-5, with TRBD2 identical over 9 bases. Material for sequencing was PBMCs or T cells enriched from blood (not recorded which). DNA for the CDR3: TGTGCCAGCAGTTTCTTAGGGCTAGCGGGAAAAGAGACCCAGTACTTC. Protein sequence: CASSFLGLAGKETQYF.